This T cell receptor (beta chain) was profiled in a study of blood T cell repertoires in COVID-19. Clones were sequenced by immunoSEQ multiplex PCR, and TCRdb holds only the in-frame ones, with some missing. The repertoire consists of 130,000 to 150,000 clones, with roughly 85% occurring once and the leading ten covering around 2.5%. The CDR3 contains 15 residues. The germline CDR1 and CDR2 sequences are LNHNV and YYDKDF (reference sequence). V lost 0 bases and J 3 bases, leaving 12 bases between the germline ends. The sequenced sample was peripheral blood. The clonotype was recovered from a human donor with acute or convalescent COVID-19. The donor label of this sample is uncertain. This chain connects TRBV15 to TRBJ2-7; D might be TRBD2 (5 bases). The CDR3 loop is CATSRELGGRYEQYF. CDR3 sequence (DNA): TGTGCCACCAGCAGAGAACTAGGCGGACGCTACGAGCAGTACTTC.